This is a list of T cell receptor beta chains from one sample in a study of sequential checkpoint blockade in melanoma. The method was immunoSEQ multiplex PCR; TCRdb's version includes in-frame clones alone and lacks a portion of them. Of more than 35,000 clones listed, approximately 90% were seen once; the top ten hold around 12%. Sequencing used CD8+ T cells sorted from blood (inferred from file names), obtained from a patient given nivolumab and ipilimumab in sequence. These receptor sequences come from a human donor with melanoma. Both conserved end residues are part of each CDR3. The order of the fields is V gene, D gene, CDR3 length, clone size, J gene, CDR3 DNA, CDR3 protein. The D gene is left open where the match is weak. Part of the rows lack a size; the others show once, few, many or a class for expanded clones.

>TRBV5-1|TRBD1|14|.|TRBJ2-7
TGCGCCAGCAGCCCCTGGACAGGGCCCTACGAGCAGTACTTC
CASSPWTGPYEQYF
>TRBV19|.|14|few|TRBJ2-7
TGTGCCACTCGCGACAGTTCCATTACCTACGAGCAGTACTTC
CATRDSSITYEQYF
>TRBV5-1|.|14|.|TRBJ2-1
TGCGCCAGCAGCTTCCTGAGCGCCGCCAATGAGCAGTTCTTC
CASSFLSAANEQFF
>TRBV15|.|11|few|TRBJ1-1
TGTGCCACCAGCACTTACAGGGAAGCTTTCTTT
CATSTYREAFF
>TRBV15|.|13|.|TRBJ2-1
TGTGCCACCAGCAGTGACCCGGGATATGAGCAGTTCTTC
CATSSDPGYEQFF
>TRBV13|.|15|.|TRBJ2-7
TGTGCCAGCAGCGGATACAGGGCCCTGGGGTACGAGCAGTACTTC
CASSGYRALGYEQYF
>TRBV6-5|TRBD1|14|.|TRBJ1-1
TGTGCCAGCAGCTCAGGGGGTTTGAACACTGAAGCTTTCTTT
CASSSGGLNTEAFF
>TRBV27|.|14|.|TRBJ2-1
TGTGCCAGCAGTTTAATAGTCGGGTACAATGAGCAGTTCTTC
CASSLIVGYNEQFF
>TRBV9|.|15|.|TRBJ2-7
TGTGCCAGCAGCGTCTCCGGCACTACCTCCTCCGAGCAGTACTTC
CASSVSGTTSSEQYF
>TRBV4-1|.|12|.|TRBJ1-4
TGCGCCAGCAGCCCCGGTTTTGAAAAACTGTTTTTT
CASSPGFEKLFF
>TRBV10-2|TRBD2|16|.|TRBJ2-7
TGCGCCAGCAGTGAACCCCGGCTAGCGGAAACCTACGAGCAGTACTTC
CASSEPRLAETYEQYF
>TRBV4-2|TRBD2|15|.|TRBJ2-2
TGTGCCAACAGCTTAGCGGGACATGGCACCGGGGAGCTGTTTTTT
CANSLAGHGTGELFF
>TRBV19|TRBD2|16|.|TRBJ2-3
TGTGCCAGTAGTGGGAGGCCTAGCGGGAGCCCAGATACGCAGTATTTT
CASSGRPSGSPDTQYF
>TRBV7-9|TRBD2|17|.|TRBJ2-1
TGTGCCAGCAGCCTACCATCCCACGGGACTAGCGGCAATGAGCAGTTCTTC
CASSLPSHGTSGNEQFF
>TRBV12-5|TRBD1|15|.|TRBJ1-1
TGTGCTAGTGGCTCCCAGGGGGCGTCGGAGACTGAAGCTTTCTTT
CASGSQGASETEAFF
>TRBV4-3|.|14|.|TRBJ2-3
TGCGCCAGCAGCCAAGTGAGCGGCACAGATACGCAGTATTTT
CASSQVSGTDTQYF
>TRBV7-6|TRBD2|15|.|TRBJ2-1
TGTGCCAGCAGTTCCTTAGCGGGAGTTCGCGATGAGCAGTTCTTC
CASSSLAGVRDEQFF
>TRBV2|.|13|.|TRBJ1-5
TGTGCCAGCTGGGGCACTCACAATCAGCCCCAGCATTTT
CASWGTHNQPQHF
>TRBV4-1|.|15|.|TRBJ2-6
TGCGCCAGCAGCACGCGATTGTCCGGGGCCAACGTCCTGACTTTC
CASSTRLSGANVLTF
>TRBV28|TRBD1|17|.|TRBJ1-4
TGTGCCAGCAGTCAATACCCCGGGACAGCCGGGGATGAAAAACTGTTTTTT
CASSQYPGTAGDEKLFF
>TRBV19|TRBD2|15|.|TRBJ2-3
TGTGCCAGTAGTATAAGGGAGGGAGGGACAGATACGCAGTATTTT
CASSIREGGTDTQYF
>TRBV4-1|TRBD1|14|.|TRBJ1-4
TGCGCCAGCAGCCCGACAGGGTTTAATGAAAAACTGTTTTTT
CASSPTGFNEKLFF
>TRBV7-2|.|17|.|TRBJ2-2
TGTGCCAGCAGCTTCCCCTCCGGGGGTGTGAGCACCGGGGAGCTGTTTTTT
CASSFPSGGVSTGELFF
>TRBV6-5|TRBD2|12|.|TRBJ2-7
TGTGCCAGCGGGACTAGCAGATACGAGCAGTACTTC
CASGTSRYEQYF
>TRBV20-1|.|10|.|TRBJ2-1
TGCAGTGCTAGGGGGGCGGAGCAGTTCTTC
CSARGAEQFF
>TRBV18|TRBD2|18|.|TRBJ2-1
TGTGCCAGCTCACCAGGGTATAGCGGGCCCTGGGACTACAATGAGCAGTTCTTC
CASSPGYSGPWDYNEQFF
>TRBV19|.|12|.|TRBJ2-1
TGTGCCAGTAGTGGCGAGAGGAATGAGCAGTTCTTC
CASSGERNEQFF
>TRBV27|TRBD1|13|.|TRBJ1-1
TGTGCCGCCTCCGGGACAGGGTCCACTGAAGCTTTCTTT
CAASGTGSTEAFF
>TRBV7-3|.|14|.|TRBJ2-3
TGTGCCAGCAGCCTCTTAGCCACTACAGATACGCAGTATTTT
CASSLLATTDTQYF
>TRBV25-1|TRBD1|14|.|TRBJ1-2
TGTGCCAGCAGTGAATACGGGACAGGGAATGGCTACACCTTC
CASSEYGTGNGYTF
>TRBV7-6|TRBD1|15|.|TRBJ2-5
TGTGCCAGCAGCTTGAGGGGACAGTGGGGTCTGGCCCAGTACTTC
CASSLRGQWGLAQYF
>TRBV2|.|18|.|TRBJ1-5
TGTGCCAGCAGCCATTTATTGGGGGCAGTTGGTAGCAATCAGCCCCAGCATTTT
CASSHLLGAVGSNQPQHF
>TRBV13|TRBD1|15|.|TRBJ2-7
TGTGCCAGCAGCCGTCGGGGACAGGGCCTTATCGAGCAGTACTTC
CASSRRGQGLIEQYF
>TRBV4-1|TRBD2|15|once|TRBJ2-1
TGCGCCAGCAGCCAAGTAGCGGGAGCTGGGAATGAGCAGTTCTTC
CASSQVAGAGNEQFF
>TRBV6-6|.|16|.|TRBJ2-3
TGTGCCAGCAGTTACAGCCAGGAAGATATAACAGATACGCAGTATTTT
CASSYSQEDITDTQYF
>TRBV6-1|TRBD2|15|.|TRBJ2-7
TGTGCCAGCAGTGAAGTAGGACTAGCCTTACGAGAACAGTACTTC
CASSEVGLALREQYF
>TRBV7-6|.|12|.|TRBJ2-1
TGTGCCAGCAGCCCCAGGGGACGTGAGCAGTTCTTC
CASSPRGREQFF
>TRBV6-1|.|15|.|TRBJ1-3
TGTGCCAGCAGTGAGGAACAGGGCTCTGGAAACACCATATATTTT
CASSEEQGSGNTIYF
>TRBV4-3|.|14|.|TRBJ2-2
TGCGCCAGCAGCCAAGGGAGGGTCACCGGGGAGCTGTTTTTT
CASSQGRVTGELFF
>TRBV4-2|.|13|.|TRBJ2-7
TGTGCCAGCAGCCCAAATAGCGGCTACGAGCAGTACTTC
CASSPNSGYEQYF
>TRBV30|TRBD2|13|once|TRBJ2-1
TGTGCCTCCCTGGCGGGAGGGCCGAATGAGCAGTTCTTC
CASLAGGPNEQFF
>TRBV5-5|TRBD1|16|.|TRBJ2-5
TGTGCCAGCAGCCCACGAGCCGGGACAGGGGAGGAGACCCAGTACTTC
CASSPRAGTGEETQYF
>TRBV7-2|TRBD1|16|.|TRBJ2-2
TGTGCCAGCAGCATAGACGGACAGGGTTTCACCGGGGAGCTGTTTTTT
CASSIDGQGFTGELFF
>TRBV21-1|.|15|.|TRBJ2-2
TGTGCCAGCAGCAAAGCTGAGGGAAACACCGGGGAGCTGTTTTTT
CASSKAEGNTGELFF
>TRBV9|TRBD1|15|.|TRBJ2-7
TGTGCCAGCAGCGTAGGGACAGGGAGCTCCTACGAGCAGTACTTC
CASSVGTGSSYEQYF
>TRBV4-2|TRBD1|13|.|TRBJ2-7
TGTGCCAGCAGCCCGGGGACAGGGGGGGAGCAGTACTTC
CASSPGTGGEQYF
>TRBV6-4|.|14|.|TRBJ2-2
TGTGCCAGCTACGACAGAGGGAACACCGGGGAGCTGTTTTTT
CASYDRGNTGELFF
>TRBV11-2|TRBD1|16|.|TRBJ2-7
TGTGCCAGCAGCTTACCTAGACAGGGGGGATCCTACGAGCAGTACTTC
CASSLPRQGGSYEQYF
>TRBV5-1|.|15|few|TRBJ2-1
TGCGCCAGCAGCTTGGAAGGGAGCTCCTACAATGAGCAGTTCTTC
CASSLEGSSYNEQFF
>TRBV14|.|14|once|TRBJ2-1
TGTGCCAGCAGCCAAGCTTTTCCCTTTAATGAGCAGTTCTTC
CASSQAFPFNEQFF
>TRBV28|.|13|.|TRBJ1-2
TGTGCCAGCAGTAGGGACATGAACTATGGCTACACCTTC
CASSRDMNYGYTF
>TRBV29-1|TRBD2|16|once|TRBJ2-1
TGCAGCGGGGAATCAGTACTAGCGAACCCCTACAATGAGCAGTTCTTC
CSGESVLANPYNEQFF
>TRBV5-5|TRBD2|16|.|TRBJ2-2
TGTGCCAGCAGCAACCTAGCGGGGGGGGGCACCGGGGAGCTGTTTTTT
CASSNLAGGGTGELFF
>TRBV4-2|TRBD2|14|.|TRBJ2-7
TGTGCCAGCAGCTCCGGACTAGCGGCCTACGAGCAGTACTTC
CASSSGLAAYEQYF